The T cell receptor (beta chain) under discussion was sequenced for a study of blood T cell repertoires in COVID-19. Enrollees, about 18 to 90 years old, lived in 20 to 25 US areas. This table comes from immunoSEQ multiplex PCR, and its TCRdb copy is limited to in-frame clones, with some not included. Here the sample spans about 270,000 clones, roughly 93% being singletons. CDR1 MNHNY and CDR2 SVGAGI come from the germline V gene (reference sequence). V lost 0 bases to trimming and J lost 6 bases; unmatched junction nucleotides: 10. The CDR3 is 16 residues long. Sequencing input: PBMCs or T cells enriched from blood (not recorded which). This receptor was identified in a woman aged 40 to 50 with acute COVID-19. The chain recombines TRBV6-6 with TRBJ1-1, with TRBD1 identical over 7 bases. The DNA of the CDR3 is TGTGCCAGCAGTTACTCGACAGGGACACCTGGGGCTGAAGCTTTCTTT. This sequence encodes CASSYSTGTPGAEAFF.